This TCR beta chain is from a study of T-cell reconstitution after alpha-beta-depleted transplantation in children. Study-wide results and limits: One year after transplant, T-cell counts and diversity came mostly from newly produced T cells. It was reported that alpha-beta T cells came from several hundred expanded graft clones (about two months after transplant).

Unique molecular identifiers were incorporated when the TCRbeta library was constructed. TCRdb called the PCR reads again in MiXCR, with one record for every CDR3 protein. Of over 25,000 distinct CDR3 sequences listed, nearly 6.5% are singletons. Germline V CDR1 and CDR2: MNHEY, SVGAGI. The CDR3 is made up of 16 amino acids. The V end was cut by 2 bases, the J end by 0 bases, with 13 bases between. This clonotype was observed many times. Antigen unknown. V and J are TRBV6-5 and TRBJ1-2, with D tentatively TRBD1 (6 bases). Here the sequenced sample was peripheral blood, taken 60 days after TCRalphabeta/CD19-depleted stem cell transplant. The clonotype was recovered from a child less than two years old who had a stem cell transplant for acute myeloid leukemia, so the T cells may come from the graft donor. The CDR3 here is CASSYIETGANYGYTF. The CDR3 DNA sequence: TGTGCCAGCAGTTACATAGAGACAGGTGCTAACTATGGCTACACCTTC.